This T cell receptor beta chain was recovered during a study of blood T cell repertoires in COVID-19 (dated by TCRdb to between 2020 and 2021). The study in broad terms: Samples covering the acute and convalescent phases of COVID-19 were provided by collaborators in the United States, Italy and Spain. Nearly every sample came with metadata listing a de-identified subject ID, COVID-19 status, age in years and sex. Where available, HLA class I and class II types were taken from metadata supplied by the sample provider and were not determined by assay-based typing. The repertoires were released in a freely available public database meant as a resource for research on the immune response to SARS-CoV-2. Subjects who had been exposed to COVID-19, were actively infected with it, or had recovered from it provided the deeply sampled blood TCRbeta repertoires that made up the dataset. The prospective study material was composed of cDNA or gDNA derived from T cells, B-cell-depleted T cells, or PBMCs. The samples were drawn from the first 160 participants of the ongoing ImmuneRACE study and from 1,254 subjects provided by 6 global collaborators.

As regards this clone: This receptor's antigen is unknown. No per-base quality is available; no much larger clone lies one base away.

From the germline V gene, CDR1 is SGHDT and CDR2 is YYEEEE. V loses 4 bases of germline sequence and J loses 8 bases, and the interval between the two ends is 22 bases. Its CDR3 holds 16 amino acids, cysteine through phenylalanine. The kept DNA is CDR3 alone, 48 bases in frame from the first base. The immunoSEQ Assay, a bias-controlled multiplex PCR, was used to amplify TCRbeta CDR3 regions from genomic DNA. The authors' analysis ran thus. Within the assay, amplification of reference gene primers was used to estimate how many nucleated cells each sample contained. Sequence reads were collapsed and filtered to measure the absolute abundance of every unique TCRbeta CDR3 rearrangement. Productive Simpson clonality was computed per sample as the square root of Simpson's diversity index over productive rearrangements. Drawn from immuneACCESS, this table holds only the in-frame rearrangements with V and J called that TCRdb kept. Clones are partly lost; checked studies trace under half to an unresolved V gene and leave the rest unexplained. D and trimming come from the DNA, and the V and J calls and clone size come from that table. This sample gives hundreds of thousands of clones in total; 85% to 90% of them show up just once. In total, the top ten clones hold 3.5% to 4.5% of the sample.

What the study reported, not specific to this receptor: The amount of clinical and demographic metadata varied by source and participant and was provided uncurated.

Participants in the prospective study were aged roughly 18 to 95 years, lived in some 24 United States geographic areas, and enrolled through a virtual design. Cohort assignment in the prospective study relied on participant-reported clinical history from a screening survey and a study questionnaire. Recovered participants in ImmuneRACE Cohort 3 were defined as having two consecutive negative NP/OP PCR tests, clearance from a healthcare professional, or resolution of symptoms. In the prospective study, whole blood, serum and a nasopharyngeal or oropharyngeal swab were collected from each participant by mobile phlebotomists. Additional blood draws and questionnaires over an approximately 2-month period could optionally be provided by prospective study participants. Blood samples from the prospective study were shipped frozen or at room temperature prior to DNA extraction.

The sample comprised PBMCs or T cells enriched from blood (not recorded which). This receptor was obtained from a man in his thirties or forties who had recovered from COVID-19. This chain is built from TRBV5-6 and TRBJ2-1; TRBD1 is perhaps the D gene, given 5 matching bases. The DNA sequence is as follows: TGTGCCAGCAGCCTCCTCCAGGGTCCACGAGGCGATGAGCAGTTCTTC. Its protein product is CASSLLQGPRGDEQFF.